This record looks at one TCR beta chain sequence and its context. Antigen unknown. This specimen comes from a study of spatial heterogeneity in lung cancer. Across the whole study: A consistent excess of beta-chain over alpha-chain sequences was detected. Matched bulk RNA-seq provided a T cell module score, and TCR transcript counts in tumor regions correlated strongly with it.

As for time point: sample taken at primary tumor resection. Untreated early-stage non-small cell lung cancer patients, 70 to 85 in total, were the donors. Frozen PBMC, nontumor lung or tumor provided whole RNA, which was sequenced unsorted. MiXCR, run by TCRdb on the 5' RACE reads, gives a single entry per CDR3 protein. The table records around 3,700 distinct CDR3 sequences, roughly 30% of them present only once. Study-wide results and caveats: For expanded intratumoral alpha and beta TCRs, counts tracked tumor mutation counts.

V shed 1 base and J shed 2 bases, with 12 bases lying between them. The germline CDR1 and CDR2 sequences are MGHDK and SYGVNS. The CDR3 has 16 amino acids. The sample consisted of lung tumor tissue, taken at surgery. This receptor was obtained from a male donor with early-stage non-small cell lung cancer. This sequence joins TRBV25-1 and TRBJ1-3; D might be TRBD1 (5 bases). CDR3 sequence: CASSELSGGTGNTIYF. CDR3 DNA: TGTGCCAGCAGTGAATTATCTGGGGGTACTGGAAACACCATATATTTT.